This T cell receptor (beta chain) was profiled in a study of naive and memory T cell subsets (TCRdb year 2017). For the wider study: The figure summarizing the skin biopsy and whole blood samples listed roughly ten blood donors, 7 tuberculin skin test biopsies and 3 saline control biopsies. PCR2 was typically performed as a SYBR Green qPCR that was stopped at a set threshold, although end-point PCR (around 6 cycles) could be used instead for low-input samples. The full study reports these points: The potential sensitivity of the RNA-based method to TCR transcript changes with T cell activation and differentiation was acknowledged.

The CDR3 starts with the cysteine, ends with the phenylalanine, and has 16 residues. Of the read, only the CDR3 DNA is kept; its 48 bases are in frame from base 1. V is shortened by 0 bases, J by 0 bases, and the region joining them spans 8 bases. The germline V gene sets CDR1 to MNHNS and CDR2 to SASEGT. In its sample, this clonotype was seen a few times. The clone's antigen remains unknown. Base qualities are not recorded, but no much larger clone differs from it by a single base. Libraries were built with UMI-ligation and nested PCR. The ligated cDNA was amplified in four rounds of PCR with nested alpha and beta constant region primers together with the SP2 primer. For the blood and skin samples, reverse transcription of TCR RNA was done with SuperScript IV along with alpha and beta constant region primers. An oligonucleotide carrying the Illumina SP2 primer and a UMI was ligated to the cDNA 3' end using T4 RNA ligase 1. To prevent hairpin formation, the 12-nucleotide UMI was made up of two random hexamers with an eight-base spacer between them. TCR alpha and beta chain libraries were processed separately from the second PCR onward, with dual indexing for multiplexing. After pooling, the indexed libraries were analyzed by capillary electrophoresis and sequenced on either an Illumina MiSeq or NextSeq. PhiX DNA at about 4.5-8% was spiked into libraries to increase base diversity and improve cluster recognition. The published analysis was carried out like this. Demultiplexor extracted UMIs from read 2, combined them with read 1 TCR sequence, and split reads by sample indices. V and J genes and V-J junctions were identified by Decombinator, and each TCR was assigned a five-part identifier that included V and J deletions. Collapsinator relied on UMIs to correct both sequencing errors and PCR amplification heterogeneity, producing a UMI-based abundance for each TCR. CDR3Translator turned identifiers into nucleotide sequence, translated the nucleotide sequence into amino acids, and pulled out CDR3 regions based on terminal motifs. Error-corrected alpha and beta TCR counts from blood and skin were compared after normalization to input RNA amount. TCRdb reran the public reads through fastp at Q25 and MiXCR, keeping productive beta chains. Entries that share a CDR3 protein sequence are merged under the most common genes and DNA. The V and J calls reflect TCRdb's pipeline rather than the authors' work. This sample is represented by about 26,000 distinct CDR3 sequences; roughly 5.2% of them were singletons. The ten largest account for around 7% of the sample.

A robust, sensitive protocol for the amplification, sequencing and analysis of TCRs was described in the study, in which 3' ligation of a UMI-containing oligonucleotide to TCR cDNA was used. For whole blood analysis, about 2.4 ml of peripheral blood was drawn from adult healthy volunteers into Tempus tubes, and RNA was extracted according to the manufacturer's instructions. Total RNA was treated with RQ1 DNase, without cell sorting, prior to reverse transcription, with an input of about 1 to 1,100 ng being targeted. Libraries were prepared from skin biopsies and whole blood to test how robust the pipeline was in samples where T cells are a minority population.

The chain couples TRBV6-1 to TRBJ2-2, with the D call perhaps TRBD1 or TRBD2, as 5 bases match in each case. Sequencing used blood. This TCR derives from an adult in good health. The CDR3 is CASSEAGVSNTGELFF. The base sequence is TGTGCCAGCAGTGAAGCGGGGGTTTCGAACACCGGGGAGCTGTTTTTT.